These 4 T cell receptor beta chains share one sample of origin, sequenced in a study of blood T cells in healthy people across ages (dated by TCRdb to between 2015 and 2016). The protocol used for the library was 5' RACE. The sequencing machine was an Illumina HiSeq 2500. A second PCR of about 7 to 12 cycles was performed with a sample-barcoded 5' primer and a J-beta primer mix. TCRdb handled the public reads itself, with Q25 trimming in fastp and clone calling in MiXCR, and kept productive beta chains. Rows matching on CDR3 protein sequence are summarized as one entry with the most common DNA and genes. The sample table records around 1.7 million distinct CDR3 sequences; roughly 27% of these occur just once. Together, the top ten hold around 7.7% of the sample. Sequencing input: blood. Every receptor here comes from a woman aged 25 to 45 in good health.

The V call is TRBV29-1, the J call TRBJ1-2; D possibly corresponds to TRBD1 (5 bases). Trimming pared 5 bases from V and 2 bases from J, leaving 9 bases between. This CDR3 has 12 residues. The germline V gene encodes CDR1 SQVTM and CDR2 ANQGSEA. CDR3 in amino acids: CSVSSGNYGYTF. The CDR3 DNA follows: TGCAGCGTTAGTTCAGGGAACTATGGCTACACCTTC. The whole variable domain, filled in from reference TRBV29-1 and TRBJ1-2, reads SAVISQKPSRDICQRGTSLTIQCQVDSQVTMMFWYRQQPGQSLTLIATANQGSEATYESGFVIDKFPISRPNLTFSTLTVSNMSPEDSSIYLCSVSSGNYGYTFGSGTRLTVV.

The V gene is TRBV29-1, the J gene TRBJ1-5; 8 bases are shared with TRBD1. The CDR3 runs to 14 residues. Losses at the gene ends were 5 bases for V and 7 bases for J; bases not matched to a gene: 10. Germline V gene lookup returns CDR1 SQVTM and CDR2 ANQGSEA. This CDR3 is CSVLVSGGGQPQHF. DNA of the CDR3: TGCAGCGTTCTCGTTTCAGGGGGCGGGCAGCCCCAGCATTTT.

This chain connects TRBV20-1 to TRBJ1-1; tentatively, D is TRBD1 (6 bases). The CDR3 contains 14 residues. With 8 bases removed from V and 1 base from J, the gap between germline ends came to 17 bases. Per germline, CDR1 DFQATT and CDR2 SNEGSKA (reference sequence). This CDR3 is CSSPKGGPNTEAFF. The CDR3 bases are TGCAGTTCTCCAAAGGGGGGGCCGAACACTGAAGCTTTCTTT.

The rearrangement uses TRBV15 and TRBJ2-7; TRBD1 or TRBD2 may be the D gene (5 bases each). This CDR3 spans 15 amino acids. The V gene's germline CDR1 is LNHNV and CDR2 YYDKDF (reference sequence). The V end lost 0 bases, the J end lost 5 bases, and 14 bases lay between the germline ends. In nucleotides, the CDR3 is TGTGCCACCAGCAGAGAATTTAGGGACGGTGACGAGCAGTACTTC. It translates to CATSREFRDGDEQYF.